The clone carrying this T cell receptor (beta chain) was counted at least ten times. V gave up 3 bases and J gave up 5 bases; unmatched junction bases: 8. Germline CDR1 and CDR2: LGHNA and YSLEER. The CDR3 is made up of 16 amino acids. Unique molecular identifiers were used to barcode this TCRbeta library. From the PCR reads, TCRdb called clonotypes with MiXCR, one entry per CDR3 protein. The sample gives fewer than 250,000 distinct CDR3 sequences, just under 8.5% of which show up once; roughly 5.8% is in the top ten. This sample was taken from a study of T-cell reconstitution after alpha-beta-depleted transplantation in children.

This sequence was found in a male patient aged 5 to 17 who had a stem cell transplant for acute lymphoblastic leukemia, so the T cells may come from the graft donor. The material sequenced was PBMCs, mostly from graft donor cells, taken 180 days after TCRalphabeta/CD19-depleted stem cell transplant. This chain uses TRBV4-3 with TRBJ2-7; 12 bases are shared with TRBD1. Here the CDR3 DNA reads TGCGCCAGCAGCCACTACTTGGGGACAGGGGGCAACGAGCAGTACTTC. This gives the protein CASSHYLGTGGNEQYF.